These T cell receptor beta chains were read from a single sample in a study of response to subunit inactivated influenza vaccine. Using its own MiXCR run on the RT-PCR reads, TCRdb lists one record per CDR3 protein. This table has roughly 710,000 distinct CDR3 sequences, around 13% appearing once. The sample was PBMCs from blood, taken 14 days before vaccination. These receptors originate from a man over 45 who received an inactivated influenza vaccine. The CDR3 runs from the conserved cysteine through the conserved F or W. The listing skips clone size in some rows; elsewhere it reads once, few, many or a size class.

clone size | V gene | CDR3 protein
many | TRBV28 | CASSFIGRNIYEQYF
- | TRBV27 | CASTTSGGTGEQYF
many | TRBV4-2 | CASSPGGPSNEKLFF
- | TRBV12-3/TRBV12-4 | CASSLRAGGYEQYF
many | TRBV20-1 | CSAFSGTGRNTGELFF
- | TRBV28 | CASSSAGQGARGANVLTF
- | TRBV4-2 | CASSQEVGDDRYTF
few | TRBV20-1 | CSARRTSGFYNEQFF
few | TRBV12-3/TRBV12-4 | CASSYTPTGRTEAFF
few | TRBV24-1 | CATQTGDTGELFF
few | TRBV18 | CASSPSQGTSYTF
few | TRBV4-3 | CASSQEGTLRYEQFF
few | TRBV29-1 | CSSRGDYGYTF
many | TRBV4-1 | CASSQEVRQGLRNSPLHF
few | TRBV7-3 | CASSPAGATDTQYF
few | TRBV6-4 | CASSERTGSSEQYF
- | TRBV29-1 | CSVTPPSGSYNEQFF
- | TRBV5-1 | CASSWGGEGSMVEAFF
- | TRBV27 | CASSLSRRSEQYF
few | TRBV7-2 | CASSLVQGVETQYF
many | TRBV10-3 | CAISQGRYEQYF
few | TRBV29-1 | CSVQENSNQPQHF
few | TRBV4-1 | CASSQTSVGSYEQYF
few | TRBV7-9 | CASPPGGTLGVNEQFF
few | TRBV5-6 | CASSLSRASGRAINEQFF
many | TRBV12-3/TRBV12-4 | CASRPNDGSGELFF
many | TRBV5-1 | CASSLASSTDTQYF
few | TRBV24-1 | CATQVAGGTYNEQFF
- | TRBV20-1 | CSARGVGYSTDTQYF
many | TRBV29-1 | CSAAGVEAFF
- | TRBV6-2/TRBV6-3 | CASRPNMQETQYF
many | TRBV5-1 | CASSPGVQGGDTQYF
many | TRBV7-2 | CASSFGAGGYPDTQYF
many | TRBV12-3/TRBV12-4 | CASNRDRTYGYTF
many | TRBV5-1 | CASSLVPTFTDTQYF
- | TRBV4-2 | CASSQTPGLDTGELFF
- | TRBV20-1 | CSARDLSPLEGYTF
many | TRBV5-1 | CASSWSLGQGSKTQYF
few | TRBV12-3/TRBV12-4 | CASSLVDIGETQYF
few | TRBV29-1 | CSVEASGINTGELFF
- | TRBV20-1 | CSASDRLVGESEQFF
- | TRBV7-9 | CASSLTGVRTGEPFF
- | TRBV7-2 | CASSNSRAAEQYF
- | TRBV20-1 | CSAQPTSGGPYNEQFF
- | TRBV20-1 | CSAREMGGGAYNEQFF
- | TRBV7-9 | CASSSKGFRLHEQYF
few | TRBV20-1 | CSAWDSRETQYF
few | TRBV18 | CASSTAPYLQETQYF